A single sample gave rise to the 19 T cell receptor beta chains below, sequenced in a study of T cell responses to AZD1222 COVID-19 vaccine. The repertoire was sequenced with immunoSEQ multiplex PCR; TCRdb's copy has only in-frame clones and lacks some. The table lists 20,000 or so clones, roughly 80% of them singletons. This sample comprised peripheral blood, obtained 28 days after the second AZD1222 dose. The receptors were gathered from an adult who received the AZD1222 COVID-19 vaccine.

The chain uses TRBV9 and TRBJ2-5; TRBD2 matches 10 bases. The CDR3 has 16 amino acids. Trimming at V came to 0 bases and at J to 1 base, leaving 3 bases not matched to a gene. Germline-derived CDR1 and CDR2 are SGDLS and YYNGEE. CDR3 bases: TGTGCCAGCAGCGTAGTAGCGGGGGGACTCCAAGAGACCCAGTACTTC. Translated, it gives CASSVVAGGLQETQYF.

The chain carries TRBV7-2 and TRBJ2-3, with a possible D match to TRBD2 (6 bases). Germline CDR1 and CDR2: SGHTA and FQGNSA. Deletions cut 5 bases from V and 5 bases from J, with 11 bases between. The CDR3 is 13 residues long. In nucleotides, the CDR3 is TGTGCCAGCAGCCCTCGGGGGAGAGATACGCAGTATTTT. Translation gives CASSPRGRDTQYF.

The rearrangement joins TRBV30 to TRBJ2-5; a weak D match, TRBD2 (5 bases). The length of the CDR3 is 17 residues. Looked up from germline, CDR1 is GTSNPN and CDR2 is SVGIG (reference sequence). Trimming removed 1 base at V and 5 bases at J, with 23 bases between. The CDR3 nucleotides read TGTGCCTGGAGTGCCACCGGGGTCTATAATCTCCAGGAGACCCAGTACTTC. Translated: CAWSATGVYNLQETQYF.

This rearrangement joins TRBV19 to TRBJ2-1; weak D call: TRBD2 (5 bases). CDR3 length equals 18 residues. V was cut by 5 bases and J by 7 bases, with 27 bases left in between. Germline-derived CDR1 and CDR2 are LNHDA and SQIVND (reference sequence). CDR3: CASSSDRGNLIIPNEQFF. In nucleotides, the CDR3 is TGTGCCAGTAGTTCTGACCGAGGGAACCTTATAATCCCTAATGAGCAGTTCTTC. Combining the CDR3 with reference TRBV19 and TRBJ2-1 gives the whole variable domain DGGITQSPKYLFRKEGQNVTLSCEQNLNHDAMYWYRQDPGQGLRLIYYSQIVNDFQKGDIAEGYSVSREKKESFPLTVTSAQKNPTAFYLCASSSDRGNLIIPNEQFFGPGTRLTVL.

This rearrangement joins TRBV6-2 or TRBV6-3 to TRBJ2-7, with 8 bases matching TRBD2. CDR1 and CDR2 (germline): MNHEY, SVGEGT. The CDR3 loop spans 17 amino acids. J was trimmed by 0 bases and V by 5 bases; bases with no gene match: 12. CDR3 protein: CASSTEFSGTSSYEQYF. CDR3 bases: TGTGCCAGCAGTACAGAGTTTAGCGGGACAAGCTCCTACGAGCAGTACTTC.

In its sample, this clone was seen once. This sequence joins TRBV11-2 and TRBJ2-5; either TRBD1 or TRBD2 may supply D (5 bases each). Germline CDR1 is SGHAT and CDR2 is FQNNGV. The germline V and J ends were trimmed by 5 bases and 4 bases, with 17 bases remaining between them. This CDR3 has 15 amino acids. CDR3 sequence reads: CASSIAGASGETQYF. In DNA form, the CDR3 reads TGTGCCAGCAGCATAGCCGGGGCTTCAGGAGAGACCCAGTACTTC.

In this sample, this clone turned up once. The CDR3 loop reads CASSPPEGVDTEAFF. Here the CDR3 DNA reads TGTGCCAGCTCACCACCGGAGGGGGTTGACACTGAAGCTTTCTTT. The chain links TRBV18 to TRBJ1-1; D possibly corresponds to TRBD1 (6 bases). V gave up 0 bases and J gave up 3 bases, with 11 bases separating them. Looked up from germline, CDR1 is KGHSH and CDR2 is LQKENI. CDR3 length equals 15 residues.

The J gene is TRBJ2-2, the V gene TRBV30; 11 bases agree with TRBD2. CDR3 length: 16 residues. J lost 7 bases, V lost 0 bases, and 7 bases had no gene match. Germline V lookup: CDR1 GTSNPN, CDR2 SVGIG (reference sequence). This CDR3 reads CAWSVIAGGPVGELFF. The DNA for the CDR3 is TGTGCCTGGAGTGTAATAGCGGGAGGGCCCGTCGGGGAGCTGTTTTTT. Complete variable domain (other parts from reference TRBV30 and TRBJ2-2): SQTIHQWPATLVQPVGSPLSLECTVEGTSNPNLYWYRQAAGRGLQLLFYSVGIGQISSEVPQNLSASRPQDRQFILSSKKLLLSDSGFYLCAWSVIAGGPVGELFFGEGSRLTVL.

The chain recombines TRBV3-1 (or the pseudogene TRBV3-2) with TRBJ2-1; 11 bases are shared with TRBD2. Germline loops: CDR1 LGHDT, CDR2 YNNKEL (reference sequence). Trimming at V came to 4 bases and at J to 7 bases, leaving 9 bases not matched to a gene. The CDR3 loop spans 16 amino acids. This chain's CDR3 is CASSPLALAGANEQFF. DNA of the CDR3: TGTGCCAGCAGCCCACTGGCACTAGCGGGAGCAAATGAGCAGTTCTTC.

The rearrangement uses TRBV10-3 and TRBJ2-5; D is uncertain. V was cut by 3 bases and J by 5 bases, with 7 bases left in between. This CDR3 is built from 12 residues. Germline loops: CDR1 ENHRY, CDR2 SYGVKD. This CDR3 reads CAISERAETQYF. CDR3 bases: TGTGCCATCAGTGAAAGGGCCGAGACCCAGTACTTC.

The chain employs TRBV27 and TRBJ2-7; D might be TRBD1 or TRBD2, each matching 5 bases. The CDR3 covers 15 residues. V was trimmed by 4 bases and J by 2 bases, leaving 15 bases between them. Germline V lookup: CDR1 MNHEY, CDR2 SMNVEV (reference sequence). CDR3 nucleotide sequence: TGTGCCAGCAGTTCGTGGGGGAACCCTGCCTACGAGCAGTACTTC. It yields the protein CASSSWGNPAYEQYF.

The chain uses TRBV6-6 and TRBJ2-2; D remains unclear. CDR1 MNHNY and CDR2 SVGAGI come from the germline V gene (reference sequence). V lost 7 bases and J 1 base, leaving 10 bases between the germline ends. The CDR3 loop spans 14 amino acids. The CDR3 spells CASTGSQNTGELFF. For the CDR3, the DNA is TGTGCCAGCACAGGCTCACAGAACACCGGGGAGCTGTTTTTT.

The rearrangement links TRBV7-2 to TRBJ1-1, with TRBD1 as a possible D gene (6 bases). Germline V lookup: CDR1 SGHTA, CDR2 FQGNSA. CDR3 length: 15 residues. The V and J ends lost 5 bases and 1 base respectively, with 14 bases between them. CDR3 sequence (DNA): TGTGCCAGCAGCCGGGGTTCAGGGGCGAACACTGAAGCTTTCTTT. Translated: CASSRGSGANTEAFF.

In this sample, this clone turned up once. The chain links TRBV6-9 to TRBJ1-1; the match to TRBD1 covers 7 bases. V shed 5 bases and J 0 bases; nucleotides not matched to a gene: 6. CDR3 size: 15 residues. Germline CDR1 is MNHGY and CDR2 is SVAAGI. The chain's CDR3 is CASSTRDSMNTEAFF. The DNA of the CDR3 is TGTGCCAGCAGTACAAGGGACAGCATGAACACTGAAGCTTTCTTT.

CDR3 coding DNA: TGTGCCAGCAGTTACTGGACAGGGGGTCGGACTGAAGCTTTCTTT. Encoded protein: CASSYWTGGRTEAFF. The V and J genes are TRBV6-5 and TRBJ1-1; 10 bases match TRBD1. V lost 1 base, J lost 5 bases, and 4 bases stayed unmatched. Per germline, CDR1 MNHEY and CDR2 SVGAGI. The CDR3 totals 15 residues.

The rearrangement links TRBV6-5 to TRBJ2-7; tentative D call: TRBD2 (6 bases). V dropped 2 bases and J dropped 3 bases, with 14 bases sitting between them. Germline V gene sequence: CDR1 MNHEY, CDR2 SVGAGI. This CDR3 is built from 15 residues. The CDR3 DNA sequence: TGTGCCAGCAGTTACGAATCTAGCGAGGACTACGAGCAGTACTTC. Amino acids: CASSYESSEDYEQYF.

CDR3 DNA sequence: TGTGCCAGCAGCACCGCGGGGGGATCCTACAATGAGCAGTTCTTC. It translates to CASSTAGGSYNEQFF. This chain connects TRBV9 to TRBJ2-1; 8 bases match TRBD2. Per germline, CDR1 SGDLS and CDR2 YYNGEE. The length of the CDR3 is 15 residues. V gave up 4 bases and J gave up 1 base; unmatched junction bases: 4.

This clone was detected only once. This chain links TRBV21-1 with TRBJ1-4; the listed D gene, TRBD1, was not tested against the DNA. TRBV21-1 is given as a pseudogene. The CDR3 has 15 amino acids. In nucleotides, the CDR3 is TGTGCCAGCAGCAAAACGGAGGGGGCAGGTGAAAAACTGTTTTTT. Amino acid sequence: CASSKTEGAGEKLFF.

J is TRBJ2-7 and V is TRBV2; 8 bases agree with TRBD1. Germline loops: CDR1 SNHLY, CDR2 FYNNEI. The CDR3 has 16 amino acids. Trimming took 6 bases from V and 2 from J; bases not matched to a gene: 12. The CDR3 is CASSRQGSDPPYEQYF. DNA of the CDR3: TGTGCCAGCAGCCGACAGGGGTCGGACCCTCCCTACGAGCAGTACTTC. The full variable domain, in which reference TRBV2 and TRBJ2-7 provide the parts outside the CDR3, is EPEVTQTPSHQVTQMGQEVILRCVPISNHLYFYWYRQILGQKVEFLVSFYNNEISEKSEIFDDQFSVERPDGSNFTLKIRSTKLEDSAMYFCASSRQGSDPPYEQYFGPGTRLTVT.